The subject of this entry is one TCR beta chain. Its antigen is not known. With V trimmed by 5 bases and J by 5 bases, 6 bases remained unmatched. Germline loops: CDR1 SQVTM, CDR2 ANQGSEA. CDR3 size: 13 residues. TCRdb's table, derived via immunoSEQ multiplex PCR, lists solely in-frame clones and lacks some. The sample carries fewer than 150,000 clones, about nine tenths recorded once. This sample was taken from a study of T cell responses to AZD1222 COVID-19 vaccine. Across the whole study: The analysis combined second doses at about 4 or about 12 weeks.

Study-wide points: Only a handful of AZD1222 recipients tested seropositive at baseline. Researchers report vaccine-associated CD4 TCRs spanning spike, with dominance at 160-218 and 743-854. Females made up more of the donors, who were largely white British, and clonal diversity may have come out too low.

The sample was peripheral blood, taken on day 0 of AZD1222 vaccination. This clonotype originated in an adult in good health. The chain uses TRBV29-1 and TRBJ1-1, with 9 bases fitting TRBD1. Here the CDR3 DNA reads TGCAGCGTTTCGGGACAGGGTTATACTGAAGCTTTCTTT. Translation: CSVSGQGYTEAFF.